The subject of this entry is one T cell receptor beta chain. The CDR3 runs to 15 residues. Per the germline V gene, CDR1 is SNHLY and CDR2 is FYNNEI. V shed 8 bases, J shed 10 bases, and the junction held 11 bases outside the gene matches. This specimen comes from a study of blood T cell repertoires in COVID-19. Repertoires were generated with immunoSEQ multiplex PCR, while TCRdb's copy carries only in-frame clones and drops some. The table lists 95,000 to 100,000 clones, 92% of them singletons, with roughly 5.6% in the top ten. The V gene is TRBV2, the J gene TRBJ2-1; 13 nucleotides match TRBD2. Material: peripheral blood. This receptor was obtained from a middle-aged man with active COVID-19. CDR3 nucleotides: TGTGCCAGCGTCGTTATCCGACTAGCGGGAGGCGAGCAGTTCTTC. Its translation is CASVVIRLAGGEQFF.